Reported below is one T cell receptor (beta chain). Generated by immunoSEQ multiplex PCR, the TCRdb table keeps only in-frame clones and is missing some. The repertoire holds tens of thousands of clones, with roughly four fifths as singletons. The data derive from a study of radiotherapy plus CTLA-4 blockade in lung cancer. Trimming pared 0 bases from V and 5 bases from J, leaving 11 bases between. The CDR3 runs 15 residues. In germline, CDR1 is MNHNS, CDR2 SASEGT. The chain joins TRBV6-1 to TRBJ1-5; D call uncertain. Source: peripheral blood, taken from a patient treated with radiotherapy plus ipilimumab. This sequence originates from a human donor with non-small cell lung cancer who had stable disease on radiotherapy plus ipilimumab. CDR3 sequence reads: CASSEAPSSHQPQHF. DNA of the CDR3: TGTGCCAGCAGTGAAGCCCCGTCGTCCCATCAGCCCCAGCATTTT.